A single sample is the source of the 14 T cell receptor beta chains below, sequenced in a study of vaccination and CD4 T cells after COVID-19 (dated by TCRdb to 2022 to 2024). The treatment or condition label for this specimen denotes: approximately nine-day PBMC culture with coronavirus spike peptide pools or control peptides (ViraFEST assay). The library was built by means of PCR. Data came from an Illumina iSeq 100. DNA from cultured CD4+ T cells underwent TCR sequencing with the Oncomine TCR Beta short-read assay at the Johns Hopkins FTIC core. The public sequencing data were trimmed at Q25 with fastp and processed into clonotypes with MiXCR by TCRdb, which kept only in-frame beta chains. Records with the same CDR3 protein are collapsed into one entry carrying the most frequent genes and DNA. For this sample the table gives 8,500 to 11,000 distinct CDR3 sequences, of which 50% to 80% were detected only once. The ten largest account for under 35% of the sample.

Their specific antigens are unknown. The specimen sequenced was CD4+ T cells from blood, cultured in vitro. The receptors were gathered from a human donor who had recovered from COVID-19.

This clonotype was counted once. The CDR3 coding sequence is TGTGCCAGCAGTTTGGGAGTACAGCTTGACTATAATTCACCCCTCCACTTT. This gives the protein CASSLGVQLDYNSPLHF. This chain connects TRBV28 to TRBJ1-6; no reliable D call. The length of the CDR3 is 17 residues. Germline V gene data show CDR1 as MDHEN and CDR2 as SYDVKM. The V end was cut by 3 bases, the J end by 3 bases, with 15 bases between.

This chain connects TRBV30 to TRBJ1-2; D gene unclear. The CDR3 extends over 14 amino acids. With 0 bases removed from V and 4 bases from J, the gap between germline ends came to 12 bases. From germline, CDR1 is GTSNPN and CDR2 SVGIG (reference sequence). CDR3 nucleotides: TGTGCCTGGAGTGTACGAAACGGAGGCTATGGCTACACCTTC. The encoded protein is CAWSVRNGGYGYTF.

The V and J genes are TRBV5-4 and TRBJ2-3, with 9 nucleotides matching TRBD2. The CDR3 loop spans 16 amino acids. CDR1 is SGHNT, CDR2 YYREEE, per germline (reference sequence). V lost 4 bases and J lost 2; bases outside the gene matches: 8. The DNA for the CDR3 is TGTGCCAGCAGCCCCGCGGGGGGGCCACTCACAGATACGCAGTATTTT. Residues: CASSPAGGPLTDTQYF.

In this sample, this clonotype turned up a few times. This chain connects TRBV6-5 to TRBJ2-7; the D gene is possibly TRBD2 (6 bases). Per the germline V gene, CDR1 is MNHEY and CDR2 is SVGAGI. This CDR3 comprises 14 residues. Trimming removed 0 bases at V and 5 bases at J, with 11 bases between. The DNA for the CDR3 is TGTGCCAGCAGTTACTCCCCTAGCGTCAACGAGCAGTACTTC. Translating gives CASSYSPSVNEQYF.

This clonotype occurred a few times. This chain uses TRBV7-3 with TRBJ2-7; TRBD1 aligns across 7 bases. This CDR3 region has 13 residues. Germline V gives CDR1 SGHTA, CDR2 FQGTGA. Unmatched junction bases numbered 10, after V lost 5 bases and J lost 9 bases. The CDR3 reads CASSPTTGYVQYF. The CDR3 DNA reads as TGTGCCAGCAGCCCAACGACAGGGTATGTGCAGTACTTC.

V usage is TRBV6-5 and J usage is TRBJ2-7; no clear D gene. Germline CDR1 MNHEY, CDR2 SVGAGI. V shed 2 bases and J shed 1 base, with 3 bases lying between them. This CDR3 spans 12 amino acids. The CDR3 bases are TGTGCCAGCAGTTACGTTTCCTACGAGCAGTACTTC. This codes for CASSYVSYEQYF.

This clonotype was seen a handful of times. The chain recombines TRBV7-2 with TRBJ2-7; D may correspond to TRBD1 or TRBD2 (6 bases each). Germline V gene data show CDR1 as SGHTA and CDR2 as FQGNSA. The CDR3 contains 14 residues. Trimming shortened V by 2 bases and J by 3 bases, and 11 bases separated the two germline ends. The CDR3 sequence: CASSLRGAFYEQYF. CDR3 nucleotide sequence: TGTGCCAGCAGCTTAAGGGGGGCCTTCTACGAGCAGTACTTC.

The chain uses TRBV20-1 and TRBJ2-1; 10 positions agree with TRBD2. V shed 3 bases, J shed 4 bases, and the junction held 9 bases outside the gene matches. CDR3 length: 16 amino acids. The V gene's germline CDR1 is DFQATT and CDR2 SNEGSKA (reference sequence). The CDR3 coding sequence is TGCAGTGCTAGGGGTCTACTAGCGGGAACGTACAATGAGCAGTTCTTC. Protein sequence: CSARGLLAGTYNEQFF.

This chain connects TRBV7-2 to TRBJ1-5; D ambiguous. Germline V lookup: CDR1 SGHTA, CDR2 FQGNSA. CDR3 size: 13 residues. Trimming pared 4 bases from V and 6 bases from J, leaving 10 bases between. The DNA for the CDR3 is TGTGCCAGCAGCTATGGTGGAAGTCAGCCCCAGCATTTT. Residues: CASSYGGSQPQHF.

The chain combines TRBV7-8 with TRBJ1-5; possibly TRBD1 for D (5 bases). Germline V gives CDR1 SGHVS, CDR2 FQNEAQ. V was trimmed by 1 base and J by 1 base, leaving 11 bases between them. The CDR3 covers 16 residues. In DNA form, the CDR3 reads TGTGCCAGCAGCTTAGAGGGGAGCTGGAGCAATCAGCCCCAGCATTTT. Its translation: CASSLEGSWSNQPQHF. Combining the CDR3 with reference TRBV7-8 and TRBJ1-5 gives the whole variable domain GAGVSQSPRYKVAKRGQDVALRCDPISGHVSLFWYQQALGQGPEFLTYFQNEAQLDKSGLPSDRFFAERPEGSVSTLKIQRTQQEDSAVYLCASSLEGSWSNQPQHFGDGTRLSIL.

This chain connects TRBV7-2 to TRBJ1-1; 8 bases line up with TRBD1. V shed 2 bases, J shed 5 bases, and the junction held 4 bases outside the gene matches. Germline V gene data show CDR1 as SGHTA and CDR2 as FQGNSA. The CDR3 contains 14 residues. CDR3 in DNA: TGTGCCAGCAGCTTACAGGGGGCTCGGACTGAAGCTTTCTTT. The encoded protein is CASSLQGARTEAFF.

The sample holds one count of this clonotype. The chain joins TRBV6-2 or TRBV6-3 to TRBJ1-1; D ambiguous. The CDR3 is 18 amino acids. CDR1 and CDR2 (germline): MNHEY, SVGEGT. V was cut by 2 bases and J by 4 bases, with 23 bases left in between. DNA of the CDR3: TGTGCCAGCAGTTACCCTTCGGGCCATTTTTACCCTGGCACTGAAGCTTTCTTT. This translates into CASSYPSGHFYPGTEAFF.

The genes are TRBV7-8 and TRBJ1-1; possibly TRBD1 for D (5 bases). Germline V lookup: CDR1 SGHVS, CDR2 FQNEAQ. Trimming cost V 0 bases and J 12 bases, with 14 bases left between them. The CDR3 extends over 13 amino acids. The CDR3 reads CASSLAGLKRPFF. Here the CDR3 DNA reads TGTGCCAGCAGCTTAGCGGGGCTCAAGAGACCTTTCTTT.

J is TRBJ2-2 and V is TRBV6-2 or TRBV6-3, with D perhaps assigned TRBD1 or TRBD2 (5 bases each). This CDR3 spans 13 amino acids. Germline-derived CDR1 and CDR2 are MNHEY and SVGEGT. Trimming took 7 bases from V and 4 from J, leaving 10 bases between them. CDR3 sequence: CASKGPPTGELFF. The CDR3 DNA reads TGTGCCAGCAAGGGACCACCCACCGGGGAGCTGTTTTTT.